These 22 T cell receptor beta chains share one sample of origin, sequenced in a study of cytotoxic CD8 clonotypes in ibrutinib-treated CLL. Profiling relied on immunoSEQ multiplex PCR, and the TCRdb table lists in-frame clones only, not all of them. The data show 140,000 or so clones, with about 80% seen just once and around 13% held by the top ten. Sequences were derived from PBMCs, sampled after 12 months of ibrutinib treatment. Every receptor here comes from a human donor with chronic lymphocytic leukemia.

The J gene is TRBJ2-1, the V gene TRBV7-2; D remains unclear. Deletions cut 3 bases from V and 2 bases from J, with 8 bases between. The CDR3 has 14 amino acids. Germline lookup yields CDR1 SGHTA and CDR2 FQGNSA. The CDR3 reads CASSFLGAYNEQFF. The CDR3 DNA is TGTGCCAGCAGCTTTCTTGGGGCCTACAATGAGCAGTTCTTC. Supplemented by reference TRBV7-2 and TRBJ2-1, the full variable domain reads GAGVSQSPSNKVTEKGKDVELRCDPISGHTALYWYRQSLGQGLEFLIYFQGNSAPDKSGLPSDRFSAERTGGSVSTLTIQRTQQEDSAVYLCASSFLGAYNEQFFGPGTRLTVL.

This chain uses TRBV4-2 with TRBJ2-7; D remains unclear. CDR1 is LGHNA, CDR2 YNFKEQ, per germline. The V end was cut by 2 bases, the J end by 4 bases, with 15 bases between. The CDR3 length is 15 residues. The CDR3 DNA reads TGTGCCAGCAGCCAACAGGTCTGGGGTGAATACGAGCAGTACTTC. It codes for CASSQQVWGEYEQYF.

The chain links TRBV6-5 to TRBJ2-7, with 9 nucleotides matching TRBD1. J was trimmed by 6 bases and V by 6 bases; bases with no gene match: 9. The CDR3 runs to 14 residues. The germline CDR1 and CDR2 sequences are MNHEY and SVGAGI. CDR3 residues: CASRGTGGSGEQYF. CDR3 nucleotide sequence: TGTGCCAGCAGGGGTACAGGGGGCTCGGGCGAGCAGTACTTC.

The chain combines TRBV5-6 with TRBJ1-4; unclear D gene. This CDR3 comprises 13 residues. Germline V gives CDR1 SGHDT, CDR2 YYEEEE. V lost 5 bases and J 4 bases, leaving 9 bases between the germline ends. The CDR3 region has the DNA TGTGCCAGCAGGCCAATCGGTAATGAAAAACTGTTTTTT. It yields the protein CASRPIGNEKLFF.

As DNA, the CDR3 is TGTGCCAGCTCACCCTCCTTGAACACTGAAGCTTTCTTT. Protein product: CASSPSLNTEAFF. V and J are TRBV18 and TRBJ1-1; D unresolved. Trimming took off 3 bases at V and 0 bases at J, with 5 bases between the two ends. Germline V lookup: CDR1 KGHSH, CDR2 LQKENI. CDR3 length equals 13 residues.

This chain links TRBV19 with TRBJ1-5, with D unresolved. The germline V gene encodes CDR1 LNHDA and CDR2 SQIVND (reference sequence). V was trimmed by 1 base and J by 0 bases, leaving 7 bases between them. This CDR3 is built from 15 residues. CDR3 bases: TGTGCCAGTAGTATAGGGGGATATAGCAATCAGCCCCAGCATTTT. This encodes CASSIGGYSNQPQHF.

The CDR3 nucleotides read TGTGCCAGCAGCTTAGTAGGCGGAGGTCCAGATACGCAGTATTTT. It translates to CASSLVGGGPDTQYF. The rearrangement links TRBV7-8 to TRBJ2-3, with D possibly being TRBD2 (5 bases). V lost 1 base to trimming and J lost 4 bases, with 12 bases between them. The CDR3 is 15 residues long. Per the germline V gene, CDR1 is SGHVS and CDR2 is FQNEAQ.

The chain joins TRBV12-2 to TRBJ2-4. TRBV12-2 is a recognized pseudogene. This CDR3 comprises 17 residues. CDR3 loop: CASRFRGFGAAKNIQYF. The CDR3 DNA sequence: TGTGCAAGTCGCTTCAGAGGATTCGGGGCAGCCAAAAACATTCAGTACTTC.

The sample holds one count of this clone. The CDR3 nucleotides are TGTGCCAGCAGCCCCTTCCAACCCCAAGAGACCCAGTACTTC. It codes for CASSPFQPQETQYF. V is TRBV7-8 and J is TRBJ2-5; D call uncertain. This CDR3 has 14 residues. Trimming cost V 5 bases and J 1 base, with 11 bases left between them. CDR1 is SGHVS, CDR2 FQNEAQ, per germline.

This chain uses TRBV4-3 with TRBJ1-2; D may be TRBD1 (5 bases). This CDR3 is built from 14 residues. V lost 2 bases and J lost 10, with 17 bases in between. In germline, CDR1 is LGHNA, CDR2 YSLEER. CDR3: CASSQSRQGVVYTF. The DNA for the CDR3 is TGCGCCAGCAGCCAAAGCCGCCAGGGCGTCGTCTACACCTTC.

The V and J genes are TRBV5-6 and TRBJ1-4; no clear D. The CDR3 extends over 15 amino acids. V was clipped by 5 bases and J by 3 bases, with 14 bases between them. CDR1 SGHDT and CDR2 YYEEEE come from the germline V gene. The CDR3 is CASRVWGAANEKLFF. As DNA, the CDR3 is TGTGCCAGCAGGGTCTGGGGAGCAGCTAATGAAAAACTGTTTTTT.

The chain couples TRBV2 to TRBJ2-3, with unresolved D. The V end was cut by 5 bases, the J end by 9 bases, with 9 bases between. CDR1 and CDR2 from the germline V gene are SNHLY and FYNNEI. CDR3 length equals 11 residues. CDR3 residues: CASSLEITQYF. The DNA of the CDR3 is TGTGCCAGCAGTCTTGAGATCACGCAGTATTTT.

The chain recombines TRBV18 with TRBJ2-7; TRBD1 aligns across 8 bases. The CDR3 is 13 residues long. V shed 3 bases, J shed 4 bases, and the junction held 2 bases outside the gene matches. From germline, CDR1 is KGHSH and CDR2 LQKENI. For the CDR3, the DNA is TGTGCCAGCTCACCGGACAGGGAGTACGAGCAGTACTTC. Its translation: CASSPDREYEQYF.

The rearrangement links TRBV12-5 to TRBJ1-1; D gene uncertain. V was pared by 7 bases and J by 0 bases, with 12 bases between. Germline V CDR1 and CDR2: LGHNT, FRNRAP. The CDR3 extends over 14 amino acids. The CDR3 region has the DNA TGTGCTAGTGACACCCGTGAGATGAACACTGAAGCTTTCTTT. It yields the protein CASDTREMNTEAFF.

The chain combines TRBV28 with TRBJ2-1; 8 bases match TRBD1. The CDR3 runs to 14 residues. The germline gives CDR1 MDHEN, CDR2 SYDVKM. The junction had 7 bases not matched to a gene; V was cut back by 5 bases and J by 7 bases. CDR3 bases: TGTGCCAGCAGTCTACGGACAGGGTGGAATGAGCAGTTCTTC. Its protein product is CASSLRTGWNEQFF.

V gene TRBV7-6 combines with J gene TRBJ2-7, with D uncertain. CDR3 length equals 15 residues. CDR1 and CDR2 from the germline V gene are SGHVS and FNYEAQ. V was clipped by 4 bases and J by 2 bases, with 15 bases between them. The CDR3 protein is CASSSGPSQTYEQYF. CDR3 nucleotide sequence: TGTGCCAGCAGCTCCGGACCCTCTCAAACCTACGAGCAGTACTTC. The variable domain in full, with the rest retrieved from reference TRBV7-6 and TRBJ2-7, is GAGVSQSPRYKVTKRGQDVALRCDPISGHVSLYWYRQALGQGPEFLTYFNYEAQQDKSGLPNDRFSAERPEGSISTLTIQRTEQRDSAMYRCASSSGPSQTYEQYFGPGTRLTVT.

V is TRBV6-5 and J is TRBJ1-1; D gene ambiguous. Germline CDR1 reads MNHEY; CDR2 reads SVGAGI. V was shortened by 0 bases and J by 0 bases, with 8 bases between the two germline ends. CDR3 length: 15 amino acids. The CDR3 bases are TGTGCCAGCAGTTACTCGAACCATGTGAACACTGAAGCTTTCTTT. It codes for CASSYSNHVNTEAFF.

The chain joins TRBV28 to TRBJ2-5; tentative D call: TRBD2 (5 bases). Deletions cut 5 bases from V and 3 bases from J, with 13 bases between. In germline, CDR1 is MDHEN, CDR2 SYDVKM. The CDR3 is 14 amino acids. The CDR3 nucleotides are TGTGCCAGCAGTCCCTATGGGAGAAAAGAGACCCAGTACTTC. Its protein product is CASSPYGRKETQYF.

The CDR3 DNA sequence: TGCGCCAGCAGCTTGGGTACTAGCGGGCGACTCACAGATACGCAGTATTTT. Translated: CASSLGTSGRLTDTQYF. The chain employs TRBV5-1 and TRBJ2-3; TRBD2 aligns across 9 bases. Germline values: CDR1 SGHRS, CDR2 YFSETQ. CDR3 length equals 17 residues. J was trimmed by 2 bases and V by 0 bases; bases with no gene match: 7.

This clone was counted only a few times. CDR3 sequence (DNA): TGTGCCAGCAGTTACGATGCAGACAATCAGCCCCAGCATTTT. Its protein product is CASSYDADNQPQHF. The chain employs TRBV6-5 and TRBJ1-5; D ambiguous. The CDR3 has 14 amino acids. The V gene lost 2 bases and the J gene lost 3 bases, with 8 bases spanning the gap. Germline CDR1 reads MNHEY; CDR2 reads SVGAGI.

This chain uses TRBV27 with TRBJ2-7; possible D gene TRBD1, 6 bases. CDR1 and CDR2 from the germline V gene are MNHEY and SMNVEV (reference sequence). The germline V and J ends were trimmed by 3 bases and 6 bases, with 15 bases remaining between them. The CDR3 has 14 residues. The CDR3 DNA sequence: TGTGCCAGCAGTTTCGGTCAGGGGTCGCGCGAGCAGTACTTC. It codes for CASSFGQGSREQYF.

The J gene is TRBJ2-7, the V gene TRBV18; TRBD1 aligns across 7 bases. With V trimmed by 2 bases and J by 3 bases, 4 bases remained unmatched. In germline, CDR1 is KGHSH, CDR2 LQKENI. The CDR3 consists of 14 residues. CDR3 amino acids: CASSPAGTDYEQYF. The CDR3 DNA follows: TGTGCCAGCTCACCAGCAGGGACAGACTACGAGCAGTACTTC.